The clone carrying this T cell receptor beta chain was seen repeatedly, ten times or more. Its antigen is currently unknown. The study included ophthalmopathy patients with Clinical Activity Score at least 3, NOSPECS grade at least 4 and duration under 3 months. Lactation, pregnancy, other autoimmune disease or uncontrolled infection excluded patients. The ends were cut back, 7 bases at V and 10 bases at J, with 16 bases in the middle. Germline V gives CDR1 MNHEY, CDR2 SMNVEV (reference sequence). There are 13 residues in the CDR3. RNA transcripts were the template for amplifying TCR beta CDR3 regions. RT-PCR in the first round (using the HTBI primer set) targeted the TCR CDR3. TCRdb analysed the multiplex PCR reads with MiXCR anew, one entry per CDR3 protein. The sample lists hundreds of thousands of distinct CDR3 sequences; 14% to 15% were seen once. These data are taken from a study of T cells in Graves' hyperthyroidism and ophthalmopathy. Broader study findings: Most thyroid clonotypes expanded above 0.001 were also detected in blood. For ophthalmopathy, model prediction preceded onset by a median around 7 months.

This receptor was identified in a middle-aged woman with Graves' ophthalmopathy. The sample consisted of blood. The chain couples TRBV27 to TRBJ2-2, with TRBD2 as a possible D gene (5 bases). CDR3 sequence reads: CASNEIEAEELFF. The CDR3 DNA follows: TGTGCCAGCAATGAGATAGAAGCGGAGGAGCTGTTTTTT.